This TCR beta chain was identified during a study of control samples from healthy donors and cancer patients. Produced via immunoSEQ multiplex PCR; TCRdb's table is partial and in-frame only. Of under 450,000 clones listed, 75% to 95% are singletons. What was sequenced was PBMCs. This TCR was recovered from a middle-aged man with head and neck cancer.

CDR3 sequence (DNA): TGTGCCAGGGGACAGGGAGGTCAGCCCCAGCATTTT. This codes for CARGQGGQPQHF. V is TRBV27 and J is TRBJ1-5; TRBD1 matches at 9 bases. The V and J ends lost 9 bases and 6 bases, in that order; junction bases with no gene match: 3. The germline V gene encodes CDR1 MNHEY and CDR2 SMNVEV (reference sequence). CDR3 length: 12 amino acids.